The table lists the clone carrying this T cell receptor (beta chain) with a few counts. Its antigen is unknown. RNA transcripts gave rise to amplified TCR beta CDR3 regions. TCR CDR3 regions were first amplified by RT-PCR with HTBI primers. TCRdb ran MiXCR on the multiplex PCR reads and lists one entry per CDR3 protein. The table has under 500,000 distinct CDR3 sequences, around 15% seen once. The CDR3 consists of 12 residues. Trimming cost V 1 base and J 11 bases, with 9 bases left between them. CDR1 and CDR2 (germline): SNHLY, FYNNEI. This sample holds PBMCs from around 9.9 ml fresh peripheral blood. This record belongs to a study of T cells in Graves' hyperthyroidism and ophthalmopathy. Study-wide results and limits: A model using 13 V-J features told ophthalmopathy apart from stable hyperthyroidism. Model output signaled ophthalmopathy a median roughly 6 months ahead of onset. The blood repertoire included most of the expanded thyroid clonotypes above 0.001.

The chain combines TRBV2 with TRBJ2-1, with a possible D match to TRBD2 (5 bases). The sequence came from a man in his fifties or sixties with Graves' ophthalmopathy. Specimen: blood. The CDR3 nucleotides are TGTGCCAGCAGTGAAGGCGCGGGCCAGCAGTTCTTC. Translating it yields CASSEGAGQQFF.